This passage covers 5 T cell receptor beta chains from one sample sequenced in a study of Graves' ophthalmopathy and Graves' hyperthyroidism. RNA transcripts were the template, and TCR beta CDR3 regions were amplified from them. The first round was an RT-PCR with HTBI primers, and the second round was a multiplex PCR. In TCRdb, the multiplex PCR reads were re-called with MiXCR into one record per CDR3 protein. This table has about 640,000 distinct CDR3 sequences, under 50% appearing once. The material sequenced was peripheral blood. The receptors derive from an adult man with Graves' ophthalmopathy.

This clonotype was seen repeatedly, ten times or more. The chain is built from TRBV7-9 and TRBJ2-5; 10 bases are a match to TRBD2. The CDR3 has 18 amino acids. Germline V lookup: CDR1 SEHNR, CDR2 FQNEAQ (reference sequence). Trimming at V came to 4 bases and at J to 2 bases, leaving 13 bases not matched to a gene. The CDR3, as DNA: TGTGCCAGCAGCTCTCAACAAAGAGGACTAGCGGTACAAGAGACCCAGTACTTC. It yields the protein CASSSQQRGLAVQETQYF. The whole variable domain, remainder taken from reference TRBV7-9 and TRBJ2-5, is DTGVSQNPRHKITKRGQNVTFRCDPISEHNRLYWYRQTLGQGPEFLTYFQNEAQLEKSRLLSDRFSAERPKGSFSTLEIQRTEQGDSAMYLCASSSQQRGLAVQETQYFGPGTRLLVL.

This chain's CDR3 is CASSLGQGYDYGYTF. The CDR3 nucleotides read TGTGCCAGCTCGCTGGGACAGGGGTATGATTATGGCTACACCTTC. V and J are TRBV25-1 and TRBJ1-2; 10 positions match TRBD1. The J segment lost 5 bases and the V segment lost 8 bases, leaving 11 bases of the junction unmatched. Germline V gene sequence: CDR1 MGHDK, CDR2 SYGVNS. The CDR3 contains 15 residues.

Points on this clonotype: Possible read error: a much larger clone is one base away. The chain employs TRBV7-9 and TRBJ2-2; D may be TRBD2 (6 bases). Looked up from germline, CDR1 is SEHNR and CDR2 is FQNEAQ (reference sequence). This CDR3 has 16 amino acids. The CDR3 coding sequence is TGTGCCAGCGGCTTATTTCGCGGAGGGCCGTCCGGGGAGCTGTTTTTT. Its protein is CASGLFRGGPSGELFF. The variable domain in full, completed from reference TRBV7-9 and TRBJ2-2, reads DTGVSQNPRHKITKRGQNVTFRCDPISEHNRLYWYRQTLGQGPEFLTYFQNEAQLEKSRLLSDRFSAERPKGSFSTLEIQRTEQGDSAMYLCASGLFRGGPSGELFFGEGSRLTVL.

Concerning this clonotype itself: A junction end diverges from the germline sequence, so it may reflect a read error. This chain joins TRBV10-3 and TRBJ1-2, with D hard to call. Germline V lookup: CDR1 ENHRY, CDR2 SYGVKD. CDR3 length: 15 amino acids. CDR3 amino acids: CASSYSTEVVYGYTF. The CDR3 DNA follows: TGTGCCAGCAGTTACTCGACTGAAGTTGTCTATGGCTACACCTTC.

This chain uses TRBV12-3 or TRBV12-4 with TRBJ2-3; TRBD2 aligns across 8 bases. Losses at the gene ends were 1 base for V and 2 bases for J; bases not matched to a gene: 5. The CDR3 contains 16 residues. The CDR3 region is CASSLDRGGNTDTQYF. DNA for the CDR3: TGTGCCAGCAGTTTAGACCGGGGGGGAAACACAGATACGCAGTATTTT.